This TCR beta chain is from a study of T-cell reconstitution after alpha-beta-depleted transplantation in children. In its sample, this clonotype was seen many times. Its matching antigen is unknown. The CDR3 has 11 amino acids. The germline V and J ends were trimmed by 5 bases and 8 bases, with 7 bases remaining between them. Study results and caveats: T-cell counts and diversity at one year following transplant were attributed mainly to newly produced T cells. Where alpha-beta T cells came from about two months after transplant was reportedly several hundred expanded graft clones. The study traced high day-60 TCRbeta diversity in some patients to surviving recipient T cells and thymic progenitors.

Molecular barcoding with unique molecular identifiers was used for the TCRbeta library. TCRdb used MiXCR to reprocess the PCR reads, holding one entry per CDR3 protein. The sample has some 440,000 distinct CDR3 sequences, 15% to 20% seen once; the top ten hold 25% to 35%. Sequenced material: PBMCs, mostly from graft donor cells, taken 360 days after TCRalphabeta/CD19-depleted stem cell transplant. The chain recombines TRBV12-3 or TRBV12-4 with TRBJ2-1; either TRBD1 or TRBD2 may supply D (5 bases each). The clonotype comes from a boy less than two years old who had a stem cell transplant for Wiskott-Aldrich syndrome, so the T cells may come from the graft donor. In DNA, the CDR3 is TGTGCCAGCAGTCGGGGCTATGAGCAGTTCTTC. As protein: CASSRGYEQFF.